The source of this TCR beta chain is a study of blood T cell repertoires in COVID-19. The CDR3 covers 13 residues. The germline CDR1 and CDR2 sequences are SGHNT and YYREEE (reference sequence). V dropped 0 bases and J dropped 9 bases, with 13 bases sitting between them. Original processing notes: It was from reference gene primer amplification that nucleated cell counts were estimated. Profiled with immunoSEQ multiplex PCR; TCRdb holds only in-frame clones, not every one. The V and J calls and the clone size are those of that table, but D and trimming were determined from the DNA. The sample has around 270,000 clones; about 89% are singletons.

This chain links TRBV5-4 with TRBJ2-7; D call uncertain. The clonotype comes from a woman in her fifties or sixties with acute or convalescent COVID-19. The sample was peripheral blood. This CDR3 reads CASSLDPSVMQYF. The CDR3 DNA is TGTGCCAGCAGCTTGGATCCCTCGGTGATGCAGTACTTC. The full variable domain, rest sourced from reference TRBV5-4 and TRBJ2-7, is ETGVTQSPTHLIKTRGQQVTLRCSSQSGHNTVSWYQQALGQGPQFIFQYYREEENGRGNFPPRFSGLQFPNYSSELNVNALELDDSALYLCASSLDPSVMQYFGPGTRLTVT.